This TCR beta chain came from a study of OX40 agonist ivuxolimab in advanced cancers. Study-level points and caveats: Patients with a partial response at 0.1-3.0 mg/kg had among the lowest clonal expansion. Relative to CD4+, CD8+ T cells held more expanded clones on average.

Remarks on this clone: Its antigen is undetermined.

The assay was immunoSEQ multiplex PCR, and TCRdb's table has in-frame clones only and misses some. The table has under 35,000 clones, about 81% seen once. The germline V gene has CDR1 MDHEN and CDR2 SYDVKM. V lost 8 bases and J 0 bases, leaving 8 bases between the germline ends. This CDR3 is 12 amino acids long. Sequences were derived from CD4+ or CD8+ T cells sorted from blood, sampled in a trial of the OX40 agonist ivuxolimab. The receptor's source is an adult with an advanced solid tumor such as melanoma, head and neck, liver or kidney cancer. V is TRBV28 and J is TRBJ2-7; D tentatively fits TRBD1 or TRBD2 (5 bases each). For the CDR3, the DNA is TGTGCCAGCGAGGGGTCCTCCTACGAGCAGTACTTC. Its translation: CASEGSSYEQYF.